This TCR beta chain comes out of a study of T cell responses to AZD1222 COVID-19 vaccine. Study conclusions and caveats: Repertoire collection took place solely once the T cell response had peaked. Elevations in Spike-specific TCR breadth and depth followed administration of two AZD1222 doses. At baseline, seropositivity was found in only a handful of AZD1222 recipients.

About this clone itself: Its antigen is unidentified.

TCRdb's table, derived via immunoSEQ multiplex PCR, lists solely in-frame clones and lacks some. The table records 150,000 to 200,000 clones, approximately 90% of them present only once. The origin of this receptor is an adult in good health. The sequences come from peripheral blood, collected on day 0 of AZD1222 vaccination.

CDR3: CASSPTGYPDTQYF. The DNA for the CDR3 is TGTGCCAGCAGCCCCACAGGGTACCCAGATACGCAGTATTTT. This rearrangement joins TRBV28 to TRBJ2-3; D is perhaps TRBD1 (6 bases). The CDR3 runs to 14 residues. V lost 6 bases and J 4 bases, leaving 14 bases between the germline ends. The V gene's germline CDR1 is MDHEN and CDR2 SYDVKM.